The rows below give T cell receptor beta chains drawn from one sample of a study of response to subunit inactivated influenza vaccine. MiXCR was run by TCRdb on the RT-PCR reads, yielding one entry per CDR3 protein. The sample has 600,000 to 850,000 distinct CDR3 sequences; about 15% are singletons. The sequencing used PBMCs from blood, collected 14 to 15 days before vaccination. Receptors were obtained from a man in his forties or fifties who received an inactivated influenza vaccine. CDR3s include the opening cysteine and the closing phenylalanine or tryptophan. A D gene is named only where the DNA matches it firmly. Size values are once, few and many counts, or a class for expanded clones, and some rows have none.

>TRBJ1-6|TRBV12-3/TRBV12-4|many|NA
TGTGCCAGCAGTTTAGGACAGACCAATTCACCCCTCCACTTT
CASSLGQTNSPLHF
>TRBJ1-1|TRBV28|NA|NA
TGTGCCAGCAGTTTCCGGGGGCGGGGGACTGAAGCTTTCTTT
CASSFRGRGTEAFF
>TRBJ2-5|TRBV7-2|few|NA
TGTGCCAGCAGCTCGAATTGGTGGGAGACCCAGTACTTC
CASSSNWWETQYF
>TRBJ2-7|TRBV10-3|NA|NA
TGTGCCATCAGTGACCCTAAACTTGGAAGTGTCTACGAGCAGTACTTC
CAISDPKLGSVYEQYF
>TRBJ1-2|TRBV4-1|NA|TRBD1
TGCGCCAGCAGCCAAGGACAGGGGCTTAACTATGGCTACACCTTC
CASSQGQGLNYGYTF
>TRBJ2-2|TRBV28|many|TRBD2
TGTGCCAGCAGTTTCAATCTCGGGGGGGCGAACACCGGGGAGCTGTTTTTT
CASSFNLGGANTGELFF
>TRBJ2-1|TRBV28|many|NA
TGTGCCAGCAGGACTAGCTCCTACAATGAGCAGTTCTTC
CASRTSSYNEQFF
>TRBJ2-2|TRBV3-1|many|NA
TGTGCCAGCAGCCAATTGAGTTCCGGGGAGCTGTTTTTT
CASSQLSSGELFF
>TRBJ2-7|TRBV6-2/TRBV6-3|NA|TRBD2
TGTGCCAGCACTAAAACCGGCCGGACCCAACTAGCGGGATACTCCTACGAGCAGTACTTC
CASTKTGRTQLAGYSYEQYF
>TRBJ2-1|TRBV20-1|many|TRBD2
TGCAGTGCGGCCGGGAGGCCTAGCCTCAATGAGCAGTTCTTC
CSAAGRPSLNEQFF
>TRBJ2-7|TRBV20-1|NA|NA
TGCAGTGCTAGAGATGAAGGGACCCTGAACGAGCAGTACTTC
CSARDEGTLNEQYF
>TRBJ1-1|TRBV4-1|NA|TRBD1
TGCGCCAGCAGCCCGGTGGGACAGGTAACTGAAGCTTTCTTT
CASSPVGQVTEAFF
>TRBJ2-3|TRBV21-1|many|NA
TGTGCCAGCAGCAAAGACCAGCGGGGGGGCGGGTCAGCGCAGTATTTT
CASSKDQRGGGSAQYF
>TRBJ1-1|TRBV20-1|few|NA
TGCAGTGCTAGTGATCCCCGACGCGGGCTTGGCACTGAAGCTTTCTTT
CSASDPRRGLGTEAFF
>TRBJ2-7|TRBV18|NA|NA
TGTGCCAGCTCACCACCGACGGGGGCCTACGAGCAGTACTTC
CASSPPTGAYEQYF
>TRBJ2-3|TRBV29-1|NA|TRBD2
TGCAGCGTTGACCATCCTAGCGGGAGGAGTCCTGGCCCAGATACGCAGTATTTT
CSVDHPSGRSPGPDTQYF
>TRBJ2-4|TRBV28|few|NA
TGTGCCAGCAGCGGGCCGGAGACAGCCATTCAGTACTTC
CASSGPETAIQYF
>TRBJ2-1|TRBV5-6|few|NA
TGTGCCAGCAGCACCGTAAATGAGCAGTTCTTC
CASSTVNEQFF
>TRBJ2-5|TRBV2|NA|TRBD2
TGTGCCAGCAGTGAAGCCTTAGCGGGCTACTTCCAAGAGACCCAGTACTTC
CASSEALAGYFQETQYF
>TRBJ2-1|TRBV11-2|few|NA
TGTGCCAGCAGCCCGGAGGGGGTGTCCCTCTCCTACAATGAGCAGTTCTTC
CASSPEGVSLSYNEQFF
>TRBJ1-5|TRBV6-1|NA|NA
TGTGCCAGCAGTACCACTTACAGAGAGGATCAGCCCCAGCATTTT
CASSTTYREDQPQHF
>TRBJ2-1|TRBV29-1|few|TRBD1
TGCAGCGGGACCCAGGGGGCCAATGAGCAGTTCTTC
CSGTQGANEQFF
>TRBJ2-7|TRBV15|few|TRBD2
TGTGCCACCAGCAGAGGTAGCGGGAGGGCCACCTACGAGCAGTACTTC
CATSRGSGRATYEQYF
>TRBJ2-5|TRBV14|NA|TRBD2
TGTGCCAGCAGCCAAGTAGCGGGGGGTAGTGAGACCCAGTACTTC
CASSQVAGGSETQYF
>TRBJ2-1|TRBV27|few|TRBD2
TGTGCCAGCAGCCCCCCACCGGGACTAGCGGGAGTGAACCAGTTCTTC
CASSPPPGLAGVNQFF
>TRBJ2-3|TRBV4-1|NA|TRBD2
TGCGCCATCAGCCGCGAAGGGGGGACTAGCGGAAGCACAGATACGCAGTATTTT
CAISREGGTSGSTDTQYF
>TRBJ2-7|TRBV12-3/TRBV12-4|NA|TRBD2
TGTGCCAGCAGTTTTGGGCTAGCGGGCAACTACGAGCAGTACTTC
CASSFGLAGNYEQYF
>TRBJ2-1|TRBV28|NA|NA
TGTGCCAGCAGTTCCCGACCAATTAACAATGAGCAGTTCTTC
CASSSRPINNEQFF
>TRBJ2-7|TRBV7-9|few|TRBD2
TGTGCCAGCAGCGGGCTAGCGGGGCGATCCTACGAGCAGTACTTC
CASSGLAGRSYEQYF
>TRBJ2-5|TRBV5-1|once|NA
TGCGCCAGCATCGGGCCCCAAGAGACCCAGTACTTC
CASIGPQETQYF
>TRBJ2-7|TRBV7-2|NA|TRBD2
TGTGCCAGCAGCTTACTAGCGGGGGGACGGGCCTACGAGCAGTACTTC
CASSLLAGGRAYEQYF
>TRBJ2-1|TRBV5-5|NA|NA
TGTGCCAGCACCCGCGGGTCGGGCTATGAGCAGTTCTTC
CASTRGSGYEQFF
>TRBJ1-6|TRBV12-3/TRBV12-4|many|TRBD1
TGTGCCAGCAGCCCCGGGACAGGGGCAACCTATAATTCACCCCTCCACTTT
CASSPGTGATYNSPLHF
>TRBJ2-3|TRBV20-1|few|TRBD1
TGCAGTGCCAAGGGGGGTAACAGCCTGGGGACAGGGGCAGATACGCAGTATTTT
CSAKGGNSLGTGADTQYF
>TRBJ2-5|TRBV24-1|NA|TRBD1
TGTGCCACCAGGGGGACAGGGAGAGAAGAGACCCAGTACTTC
CATRGTGREETQYF
>TRBJ2-3|TRBV9|few|TRBD2
TGTGCCAGCAGCGCTAGGACTAGCTCTAGCACAGATACGCAGTATTTT
CASSARTSSSTDTQYF
>TRBJ1-5|TRBV15|NA|TRBD1
TGTGCCACCAGCTTGGGAGGGGGCCTTCAGCCCCAGCATTTT
CATSLGGGLQPQHF
>TRBJ2-2|TRBV12-3/TRBV12-4|few|NA
TGTGCCAGCAGTTTGGGGCTGACTCAAGGGGAGCTGTTTTTT
CASSLGLTQGELFF
>TRBJ2-1|TRBV29-1|NA|TRBD1
TGCAGCGCCTCCGGACAGGGACCCTACAATGAGCAGTTCTTC
CSASGQGPYNEQFF
>TRBJ2-6|TRBV12-3/TRBV12-4|many|NA
TGTGCCAGCACAGGGGCTGCTGGGGCCAACGTCCTGACTTTC
CASTGAAGANVLTF
>TRBJ2-3|TRBV4-2|NA|TRBD2
TGTGCCAGCAGCCAAAGACTAGCGGGGGGGCCTAGTACGCAGTATTTT
CASSQRLAGGPSTQYF